Listed below are T cell receptor beta chains from one sample, sequenced in a study of T-cell memory formation after mild COVID-19. TCRdb independently ran MiXCR on the 5' RACE reads; one entry per CDR3 protein. Of roughly 140,000 distinct CDR3 sequences in the sample, 11% to 15% were seen once. Specimen: PBMCs or a T cell subset sorted from them (not recorded which). Receptor source: an adult woman who had mild COVID-19 (a few samples of this study predate the infection). Cell type and time point are not known. CDR3s include the opening cysteine and the closing phenylalanine or tryptophan. D genes are given only for firm matches. Clone sizes are given selectively: once, few, many, or a class where the clone is expanded.

J gene: TRBJ1-1; clone size: few; D gene: TRBD1; V gene: TRBV5-1; CDR3 DNA: TGCGCCAGCAGCTTGGAGGAGCTGCGGACAGGGGGTATCGGTGAAGCTTTCTTT; CDR3 protein: CASSLEELRTGGIGEAFF
J gene: TRBJ2-2; clone size: -; D gene: -; V gene: TRBV9; CDR3 DNA: TGTGCCAGCAGCGGGGCTGCCGGGGAGCTGTTTTTT; CDR3 protein: CASSGAAGELFF
J gene: TRBJ1-1; clone size: few; D gene: -; V gene: TRBV19; CDR3 DNA: TGTGCCAGTAGTATTTTCCTCCAGATTGAAGCTTTCTTT; CDR3 protein: CASSIFLQIEAFF
J gene: TRBJ2-1; clone size: -; D gene: -; V gene: TRBV12-3/TRBV12-4; CDR3 DNA: TGTGCCAGCAGTTTCGAGAGGGACGGTGACAATGAGCAGTTCTTC; CDR3 protein: CASSFERDGDNEQFF
J gene: TRBJ1-2; clone size: many; D gene: TRBD1; V gene: TRBV7-9; CDR3 DNA: TGTGCCAGCAGCGCAGGGGGCGCGGATGGCTACACCTTC; CDR3 protein: CASSAGGADGYTF
J gene: TRBJ2-7; clone size: -; D gene: TRBD2; V gene: TRBV28; CDR3 DNA: TGTGCCAGCAGACCGAGACTAGCGGGAGGTGTCGAGCAGTACTTC; CDR3 protein: CASRPRLAGGVEQYF
J gene: TRBJ1-2; clone size: few; D gene: -; V gene: TRBV7-7; CDR3 DNA: TGTGCTAGCAGCTCTGACTATGGCTACACCTTC; CDR3 protein: CASSSDYGYTF
J gene: TRBJ2-7; clone size: -; D gene: -; V gene: TRBV2; CDR3 DNA: TGTGCCAGCAACGACGGGCCCTACGAGCAGTACTTC; CDR3 protein: CASNDGPYEQYF
J gene: TRBJ2-3; clone size: many; D gene: -; V gene: TRBV27; CDR3 DNA: TGTGCCAGCAGTTTAGAGGGTGTCGGCACAGATACGCAGTATTTT; CDR3 protein: CASSLEGVGTDTQYF
J gene: TRBJ2-7; clone size: few; D gene: -; V gene: TRBV24-1; CDR3 DNA: TGTGCCACCAGTGACGGCACCCTTGGTTCCTACGAGCAGTACTTC; CDR3 protein: CATSDGTLGSYEQYF
J gene: TRBJ2-1; clone size: -; D gene: TRBD2; V gene: TRBV25-1; CDR3 DNA: TGTGCCAGCAGTGAATACCGGGGGGGTGGCTACAATGAGCAGTTCTTC; CDR3 protein: CASSEYRGGGYNEQFF
J gene: TRBJ1-1; clone size: -; D gene: -; V gene: TRBV6-5; CDR3 DNA: TGTGCCAGCAGAGTTTACTCAGGGGTGGACACTGAAGCTTTCTTT; CDR3 protein: CASRVYSGVDTEAFF
J gene: TRBJ2-6; clone size: many; D gene: -; V gene: TRBV5-5; CDR3 DNA: TGTGCCACCCGGCCGTCAAACTCTGGGGCCAACGTCCTGACTTTC; CDR3 protein: CATRPSNSGANVLTF
J gene: TRBJ2-7; clone size: few; D gene: -; V gene: TRBV18; CDR3 DNA: TGTGCCAGCTCATGGGACGGGGGTAGCTCCTACGAGCAGTACTTC; CDR3 protein: CASSWDGGSSYEQYF
J gene: TRBJ1-2; clone size: once; D gene: -; V gene: TRBV6-2/TRBV6-3; CDR3 DNA: TGTGCCAGCAGTCTCTCGGGGCCTAACTATGGCTACACCTTC; CDR3 protein: CASSLSGPNYGYTF
J gene: TRBJ1-6; clone size: few; D gene: -; V gene: TRBV27; CDR3 DNA: TGTGCCAGCAGTAGGACAGAAAATTCACCCCTCCACTTT; CDR3 protein: CASSRTENSPLHF
J gene: TRBJ2-7; clone size: few; D gene: TRBD1; V gene: TRBV12-3/TRBV12-4; CDR3 DNA: TGTGCCAGCAGTAACCTCGGGCAGGGGGCGAGGGGCTACGAGCAGTACTTC; CDR3 protein: CASSNLGQGARGYEQYF
J gene: TRBJ2-3; clone size: -; D gene: -; V gene: TRBV27; CDR3 DNA: TGTGCCAGCAGTTTACGGCGGGGCGGGGGCACAGATACGCAGTATTTT; CDR3 protein: CASSLRRGGGTDTQYF
J gene: TRBJ2-1; clone size: -; D gene: -; V gene: TRBV15; CDR3 DNA: TGTGCCACCAGCAGGGACGCCGTCCCCTACAATGAGCAGTTCTTC; CDR3 protein: CATSRDAVPYNEQFF
J gene: TRBJ2-2; clone size: -; D gene: -; V gene: TRBV7-9; CDR3 DNA: TGTGCCGTCCCCCCGGAGGACCCGAACACCGGGGAGCTGTTTTTT; CDR3 protein: CAVPPEDPNTGELFF
J gene: TRBJ2-7; clone size: medium-sized; D gene: TRBD2; V gene: TRBV5-1; CDR3 DNA: TGCGCCAGCAGCTCCGGACTAGCGGGAATGTACGAGCAGTACTTC; CDR3 protein: CASSSGLAGMYEQYF
J gene: TRBJ2-7; clone size: few; D gene: TRBD2; V gene: TRBV27; CDR3 DNA: TGTGCCAGCAGTTTTAGTTCGCTGCGCGGGGGGCCTGCCTACGAGCAGTACTTC; CDR3 protein: CASSFSSLRGGPAYEQYF
J gene: TRBJ2-5; clone size: -; D gene: -; V gene: TRBV11-2; CDR3 DNA: TGTGCCAGCAGCTTAATTGGCCAGGGCGCATGGGAGACCCAGTACTTC; CDR3 protein: CASSLIGQGAWETQYF
J gene: TRBJ1-1; clone size: -; D gene: -; V gene: TRBV19; CDR3 DNA: TGTGCCAGTAGTATAGGCGTGAACACTGAAGCTTTCTTT; CDR3 protein: CASSIGVNTEAFF
J gene: TRBJ2-1; clone size: few; D gene: -; V gene: TRBV12-3/TRBV12-4; CDR3 DNA: TGTGCCAGCAGATCCTCCGCGGGGGCCGTCTACAATGAGCAGTTCTTC; CDR3 protein: CASRSSAGAVYNEQFF
J gene: TRBJ2-7; clone size: -; D gene: -; V gene: TRBV29-1; CDR3 DNA: TGCAGCGTTGCGTGGGAGAGGGTCATTTCTGAGTTTTACGAGCAGTACTTC; CDR3 protein: CSVAWERVISEFYEQYF
J gene: TRBJ2-1; clone size: -; D gene: -; V gene: TRBV5-1; CDR3 DNA: TGCGCCAGCAACGGGAGATCCTACAATGAGCAGTTCTTC; CDR3 protein: CASNGRSYNEQFF
J gene: TRBJ2-7; clone size: -; D gene: -; V gene: TRBV10-3; CDR3 DNA: TGTGCCATCAGTGTAGGCCTCCGCGAGCAGTACTTC; CDR3 protein: CAISVGLREQYF
J gene: TRBJ2-1; clone size: -; D gene: -; V gene: TRBV6-6; CDR3 DNA: TGTGCCAGCAGTTCCCGTCCTGTCTTGGGCTCCTACAATGAGCAGTTCTTC; CDR3 protein: CASSSRPVLGSYNEQFF